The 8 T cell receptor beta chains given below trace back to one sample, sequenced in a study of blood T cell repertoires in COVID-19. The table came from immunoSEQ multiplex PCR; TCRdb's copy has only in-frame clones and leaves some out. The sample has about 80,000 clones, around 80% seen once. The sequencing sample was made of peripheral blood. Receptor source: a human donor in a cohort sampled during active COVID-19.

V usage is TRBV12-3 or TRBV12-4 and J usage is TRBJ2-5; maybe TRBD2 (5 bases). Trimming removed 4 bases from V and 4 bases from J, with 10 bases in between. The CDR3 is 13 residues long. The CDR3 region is CASSSSAGETQYF. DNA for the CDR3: TGTGCCAGCAGTTCCAGTGCGGGAGAGACCCAGTACTTC.

CDR3 bases: TGTGCCAGTAGTATCACCGGGACTCCCGAGAGGTTCTTC. Its protein product is CASSITGTPERFF. The V and J genes are TRBV19 and TRBJ2-1; tentatively, D is TRBD2 (6 bases). This CDR3 spans 13 amino acids. The V gene's germline CDR1 is LNHDA and CDR2 SQIVND (reference sequence). Deletions cut 3 bases from V and 15 bases from J, with 18 bases between.

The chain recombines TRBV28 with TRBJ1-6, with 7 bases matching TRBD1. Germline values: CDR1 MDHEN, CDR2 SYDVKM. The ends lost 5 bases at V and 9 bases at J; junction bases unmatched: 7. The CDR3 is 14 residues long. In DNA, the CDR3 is TGTGCCAGCAGTCCAACCTACAGGGGTTCACCCCTCCACTTT. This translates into CASSPTYRGSPLHF. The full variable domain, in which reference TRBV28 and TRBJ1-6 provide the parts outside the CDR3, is DVKVTQSSRYLVKRTGEKVFLECVQDMDHENMFWYRQDPGLGLRLIYFSYDVKMKEKGDIPEGYSVSREKKERFSLILESASTNQTSMYLCASSPTYRGSPLHFGNGTRLTVT.

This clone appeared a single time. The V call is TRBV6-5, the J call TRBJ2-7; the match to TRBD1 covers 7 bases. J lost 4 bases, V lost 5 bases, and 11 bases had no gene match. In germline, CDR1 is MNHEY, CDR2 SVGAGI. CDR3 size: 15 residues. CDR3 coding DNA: TGTGCCAGCAGTCTCAGTGTAAAGGGGGCATACGAGCAGTACTTC. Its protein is CASSLSVKGAYEQYF.

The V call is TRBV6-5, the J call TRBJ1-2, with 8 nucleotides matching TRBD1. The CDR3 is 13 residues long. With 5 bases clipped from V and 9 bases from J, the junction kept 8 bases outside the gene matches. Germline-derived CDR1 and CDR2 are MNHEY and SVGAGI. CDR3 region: CASSTRTGLSYTF. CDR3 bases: TGTGCCAGCAGTACGAGGACAGGGCTAAGCTACACCTTC.

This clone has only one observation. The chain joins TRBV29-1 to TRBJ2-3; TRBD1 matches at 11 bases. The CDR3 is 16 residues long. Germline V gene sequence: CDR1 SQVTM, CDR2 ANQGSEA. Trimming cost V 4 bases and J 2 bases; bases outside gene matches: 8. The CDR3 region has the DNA TGCAGCGTTGGGCGGGGGACAGGGGGTCCCACAGATACGCAGTATTTT. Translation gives CSVGRGTGGPTDTQYF.

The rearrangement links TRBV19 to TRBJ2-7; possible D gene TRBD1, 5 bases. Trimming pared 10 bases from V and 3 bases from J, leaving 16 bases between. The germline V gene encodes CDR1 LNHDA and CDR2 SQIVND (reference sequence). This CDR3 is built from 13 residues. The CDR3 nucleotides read TGTGCCACGTCAAGACGTGACAGCTACGAGCAGTACTTC. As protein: CATSRRDSYEQYF. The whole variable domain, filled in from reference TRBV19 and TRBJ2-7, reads DGGITQSPKYLFRKEGQNVTLSCEQNLNHDAMYWYRQDPGQGLRLIYYSQIVNDFQKGDIAEGYSVSREKKESFPLTVTSAQKNPTAFYLCATSRRDSYEQYFGPGTRLTVT.

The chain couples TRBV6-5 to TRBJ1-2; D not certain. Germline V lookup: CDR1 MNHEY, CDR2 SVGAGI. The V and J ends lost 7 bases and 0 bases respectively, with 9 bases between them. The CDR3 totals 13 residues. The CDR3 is CASTGTANYGYTF. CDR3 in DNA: TGTGCCAGCACAGGCACAGCTAACTATGGCTACACCTTC.